The 14 T cell receptor beta chains presented below share a single source sample, sequenced in a study of blood T cell repertoires in COVID-19. Clones were sequenced by immunoSEQ multiplex PCR, and TCRdb holds only the in-frame ones, with some missing. The table lists some 73,000 clones, more than 80% of them singletons. Material: peripheral blood. Every receptor here comes from a human donor in a cohort sampled during active COVID-19.

This chain connects TRBV19 to TRBJ1-4; TRBD1 agrees at 9 bases. Per the germline V gene, CDR1 is LNHDA and CDR2 is SQIVND (reference sequence). The CDR3 sequence is 12 residues long. The J segment lost 7 bases and the V segment lost 8 bases, leaving 2 bases of the junction unmatched. The CDR3 spells CASWDRVEKLFF. The CDR3 DNA sequence: TGTGCCAGTTGGGACAGGGTTGAAAAACTGTTTTTT.

V gene TRBV9 combines with J gene TRBJ2-7, with TRBD1 matching over 9 bases. This CDR3 has 15 residues. Trimming at V came to 4 bases and at J to 3 bases, leaving 8 bases not matched to a gene. Germline-derived CDR1 and CDR2 are SGDLS and YYNGEE. The CDR3, as DNA: TGTGCCAGCAGCTTAGGGACAGGGACCTTCTACGAGCAGTACTTC. It encodes CASSLGTGTFYEQYF.

The J gene is TRBJ1-4, the V gene TRBV5-1, with 8 nucleotides matching TRBD1. The CDR3 spans 17 residues. Germline V gene lookup returns CDR1 SGHRS and CDR2 YFSETQ. V was pared by 4 bases and J by 2 bases, with 10 bases of the junction left unmatched. The CDR3 region is CASSRPGQGPTNEKLFF. CDR3 nucleotide sequence: TGCGCCAGCAGCCGCCCCGGACAGGGTCCGACTAATGAAAAACTGTTTTTT.

The CDR3 DNA reads TGTGCCAGCAGCCCTAGGGGGGGTGGCTACACCTTC. Its translation is CASSPRGGGYTF. The rearrangement uses TRBV7-9 and TRBJ1-2; a possible D gene is TRBD1 (6 bases). Germline assignment: CDR1 SEHNR and CDR2 FQNEAQ (reference sequence). CDR3 length: 12 amino acids. Trimming pared 5 bases from V and 7 bases from J, leaving 11 bases between.

The CDR3 nucleotides are TGCGCCAGCAGCCAAGATGTTACCAGGGGCCCGGATACGCAGTATTTT. Amino acids: CASSQDVTRGPDTQYF. The chain is built from TRBV4-3 and TRBJ2-3, with D tentatively TRBD1 (6 bases). V lost 0 bases and J lost 6, with 16 bases in between. The germline V gene has CDR1 LGHNA and CDR2 YSLEER. This CDR3 is built from 16 residues.

V gene TRBV11-2 combines with J gene TRBJ2-5; 7 bases are shared with TRBD2. The V gene end was trimmed by 4 bases and the J gene end by 4 bases; junction bases not matched to a gene: 9. CDR1 SGHAT and CDR2 FQNNGV come from the germline V gene. The CDR3 has 15 amino acids. The CDR3 spells CASSSPAGGRETQYF. In DNA form, the CDR3 reads TGTGCCAGCAGCTCTCCCGCCGGGGGGAGAGAGACCCAGTACTTC.

The V gene is TRBV30, the J gene TRBJ2-2; D is unresolved. V was shortened by 4 bases and J by 4 bases, with 16 bases between the two germline ends. The CDR3 covers 15 residues. Germline CDR1 reads GTSNPN; CDR2 reads SVGIG (reference sequence). The CDR3 protein is CAWIANQRSTGELFF. CDR3 sequence (DNA): TGTGCCTGGATCGCCAACCAAAGGAGCACCGGGGAGCTGTTTTTT.

The gene calls are TRBV5-6 and TRBJ1-2, with D unresolved. The CDR3 is made up of 13 amino acids. The V gene lost 5 bases and the J gene lost 6 bases, with 14 bases spanning the gap. Germline V gives CDR1 SGHDT, CDR2 YYEEEE. CDR3 residues: CASSAVVEDGYTF. The CDR3 DNA follows: TGTGCCAGCAGTGCCGTTGTGGAGGATGGCTACACCTTC. Full variable domain (missing parts from reference TRBV5-6 and TRBJ1-2): DAGVTQSPTHLIKTRGQQVTLRCSPKSGHDTVSWYQQALGQGPQFIFQYYEEEERQRGNFPDRFSGHQFPNYSSELNVNALLLGDSALYLCASSAVVEDGYTFGSGTRLTVV.

The J gene is TRBJ2-5, the V gene TRBV29-1, with D possibly matching TRBD2 (5 bases). The V gene's germline CDR1 is SQVTM and CDR2 ANQGSEA. This CDR3 is built from 14 residues. Trimming shortened V by 6 bases and J by 0 bases, and 14 bases separated the two germline ends. CDR3 nucleotides: TGCAGCGTCCCCCTCGGGCGGGACCAAGAGACCCAGTACTTC. It is translated as CSVPLGRDQETQYF.

CDR3 sequence reads: CASRETSIYEQYF. Here the CDR3 DNA reads TGTGCCAGCAGGGAGACTAGCATATACGAGCAGTACTTC. The chain joins TRBV6-5 to TRBJ2-7; 7 bases line up with TRBD2. The V and J ends lost 6 bases and 4 bases, in that order; junction bases with no gene match: 6. This CDR3 is 13 amino acids long. The germline CDR1 and CDR2 sequences are MNHEY and SVGAGI.

CDR3 region: CASSRMGLEAFF. In DNA form, the CDR3 reads TGTGCCAGCAGCCGTATGGGCCTTGAAGCTTTCTTT. This rearrangement joins TRBV3-1 (or the pseudogene TRBV3-2) to TRBJ1-1; no definite D call. Trimming removed 4 bases from V and 7 bases from J, with 10 bases in between. Germline V lookup: CDR1 LGHDT, CDR2 YNNKEL (reference sequence). The CDR3 totals 12 residues.

The gene calls are TRBV25-1 and TRBJ2-1, with 7 bases matching TRBD2. In germline, CDR1 is MGHDK, CDR2 SYGVNS. The CDR3 is 16 residues long. J gave up 6 bases and V 1 base, and 9 bases lay outside the gene matches. The CDR3 DNA reads TGTGCCAGCAGTGAATGGGGAGGGCTTGGGGGCAATGAGCAGTTCTTC. Translating it yields CASSEWGGLGGNEQFF. Combining the CDR3 with reference TRBV25-1 and TRBJ2-1 gives the whole variable domain EADIYQTPRYLVIGTGKKITLECSQTMGHDKMYWYQQDPGMELHLIHYSYGVNSTEKGDLSSESTVSRIRTEHFPLTLESARPSHTSQYLCASSEWGGLGGNEQFFGPGTRLTVL.

The chain has TRBV24-1 and TRBJ2-1; 10 bases align to TRBD1. CDR1 is KGHDR, CDR2 SFDVKD, per germline. Trimming at V came to 4 bases and at J to 8 bases, leaving 10 bases not matched to a gene. This CDR3 has 16 amino acids. This chain's CDR3 is CATSDPTGQGTHEQFF. The CDR3, as DNA: TGTGCCACCAGTGACCCCACGGGACAGGGGACCCATGAGCAGTTCTTC.

Here the CDR3 reads CATSRDRIRDRGADTQYF. CDR3 bases: TGTGCCACCAGCAGAGATCGGATAAGGGACAGGGGCGCAGATACGCAGTATTTT. This chain joins TRBV15 and TRBJ2-3, with 10 bases aligning to TRBD1. CDR3 size: 18 residues. The trim removed 0 bases at V and 4 bases at J, leaving 10 bases unmatched. The germline V gene encodes CDR1 LNHNV and CDR2 YYDKDF (reference sequence).